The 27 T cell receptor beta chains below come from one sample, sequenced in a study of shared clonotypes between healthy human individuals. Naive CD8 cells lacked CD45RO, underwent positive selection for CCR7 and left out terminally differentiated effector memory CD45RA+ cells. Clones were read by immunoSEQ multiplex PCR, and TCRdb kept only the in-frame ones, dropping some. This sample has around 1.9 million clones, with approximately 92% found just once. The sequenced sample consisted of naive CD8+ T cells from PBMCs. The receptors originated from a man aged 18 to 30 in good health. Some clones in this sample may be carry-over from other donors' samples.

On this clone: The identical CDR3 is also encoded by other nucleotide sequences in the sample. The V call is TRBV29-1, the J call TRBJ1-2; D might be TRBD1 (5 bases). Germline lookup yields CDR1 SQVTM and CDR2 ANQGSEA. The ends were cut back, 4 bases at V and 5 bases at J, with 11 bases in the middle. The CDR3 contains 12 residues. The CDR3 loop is CSVVGGLYGYTF. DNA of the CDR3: TGCAGCGTTGTTGGGGGTCTTTATGGCTACACCTTC.

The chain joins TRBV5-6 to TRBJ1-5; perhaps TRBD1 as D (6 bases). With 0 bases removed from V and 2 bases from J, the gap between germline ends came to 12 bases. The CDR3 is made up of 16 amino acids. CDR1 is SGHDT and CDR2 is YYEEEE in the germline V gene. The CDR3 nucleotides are TGTGCCAGCAGCTTGGGTGGGGGCGGAGGCAATCAGCCCCAGCATTTT. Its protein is CASSLGGGGGNQPQHF.

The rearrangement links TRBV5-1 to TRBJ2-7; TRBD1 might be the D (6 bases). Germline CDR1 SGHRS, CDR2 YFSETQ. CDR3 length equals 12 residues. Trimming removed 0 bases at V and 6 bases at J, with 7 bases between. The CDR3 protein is CASSLGTVEQYF. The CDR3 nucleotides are TGCGCCAGCAGCTTGGGGACAGTCGAGCAGTACTTC.

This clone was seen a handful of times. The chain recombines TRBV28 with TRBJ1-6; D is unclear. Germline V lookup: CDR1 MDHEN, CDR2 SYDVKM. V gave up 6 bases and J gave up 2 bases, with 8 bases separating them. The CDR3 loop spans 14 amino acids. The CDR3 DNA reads TGTGCCAGCAGGGGCTGGGCCTATAATTCACCCCTCCACTTT. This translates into CASRGWAYNSPLHF. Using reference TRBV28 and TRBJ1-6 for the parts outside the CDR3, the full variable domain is DVKVTQSSRYLVKRTGEKVFLECVQDMDHENMFWYRQDPGLGLRLIYFSYDVKMKEKGDIPEGYSVSREKKERFSLILESASTNQTSMYLCASRGWAYNSPLHFGNGTRLTVT.

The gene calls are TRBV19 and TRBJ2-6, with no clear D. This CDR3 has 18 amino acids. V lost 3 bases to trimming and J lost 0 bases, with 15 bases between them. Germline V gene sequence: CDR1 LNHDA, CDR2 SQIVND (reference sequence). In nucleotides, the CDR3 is TGTGCCAGTAGTATTCTTTTGGCAGCCCTCTCTGGGGCCAACGTCCTGACTTTC. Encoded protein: CASSILLAALSGANVLTF.

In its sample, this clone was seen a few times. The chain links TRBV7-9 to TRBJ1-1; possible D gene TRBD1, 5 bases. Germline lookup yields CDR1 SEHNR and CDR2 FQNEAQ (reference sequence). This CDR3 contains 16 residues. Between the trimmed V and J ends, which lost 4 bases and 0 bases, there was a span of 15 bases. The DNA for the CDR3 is TGTGCCAGCAGCTCGACTTCAGGGAGGCTGAACACTGAAGCTTTCTTT. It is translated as CASSSTSGRLNTEAFF.

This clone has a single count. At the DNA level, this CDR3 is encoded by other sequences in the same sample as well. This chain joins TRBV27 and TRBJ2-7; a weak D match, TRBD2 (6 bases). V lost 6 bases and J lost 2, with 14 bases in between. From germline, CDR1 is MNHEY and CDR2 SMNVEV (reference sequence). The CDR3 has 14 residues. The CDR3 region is CASSPLGGTYEQYF. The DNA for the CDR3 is TGTGCCAGCAGCCCGTTGGGAGGCACCTACGAGCAGTACTTC.

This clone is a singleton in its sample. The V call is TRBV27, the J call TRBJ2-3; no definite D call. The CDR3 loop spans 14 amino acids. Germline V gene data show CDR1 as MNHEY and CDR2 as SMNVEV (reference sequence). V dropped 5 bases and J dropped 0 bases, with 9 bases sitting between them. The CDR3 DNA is TGTGCCAGCAGTATCTCTACTAGCACAGATACGCAGTATTTT. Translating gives CASSISTSTDTQYF.

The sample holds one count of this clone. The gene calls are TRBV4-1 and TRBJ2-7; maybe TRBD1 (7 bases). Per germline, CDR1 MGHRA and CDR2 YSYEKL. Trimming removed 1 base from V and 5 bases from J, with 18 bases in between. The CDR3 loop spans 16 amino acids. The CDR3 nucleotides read TGCGCCAGCAGCCAAGTGGCAGGGGGAGGTGTGGACGAGCAGTACTTC. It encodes CASSQVAGGGVDEQYF.

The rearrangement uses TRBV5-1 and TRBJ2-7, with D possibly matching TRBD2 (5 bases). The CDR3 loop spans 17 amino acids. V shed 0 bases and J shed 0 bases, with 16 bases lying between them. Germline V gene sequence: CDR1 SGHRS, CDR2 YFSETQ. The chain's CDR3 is CASSLVRLSGSSYEQYF. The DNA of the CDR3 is TGCGCCAGCAGCTTGGTCCGTTTGTCGGGAAGCTCCTACGAGCAGTACTTC.

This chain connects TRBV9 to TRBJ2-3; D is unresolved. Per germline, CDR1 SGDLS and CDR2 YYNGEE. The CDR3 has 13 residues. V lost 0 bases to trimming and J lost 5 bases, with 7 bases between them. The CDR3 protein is CASSVGGIDTQYF. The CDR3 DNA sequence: TGTGCCAGCAGCGTAGGTGGGATAGATACGCAGTATTTT.

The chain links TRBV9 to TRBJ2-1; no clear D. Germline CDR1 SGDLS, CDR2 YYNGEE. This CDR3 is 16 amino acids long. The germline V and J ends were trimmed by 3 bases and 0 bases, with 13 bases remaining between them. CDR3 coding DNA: TGTGCCAGCAGCGAAACGGGCCCGAGCTCCTACAATGAGCAGTTCTTC. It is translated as CASSETGPSSYNEQFF.

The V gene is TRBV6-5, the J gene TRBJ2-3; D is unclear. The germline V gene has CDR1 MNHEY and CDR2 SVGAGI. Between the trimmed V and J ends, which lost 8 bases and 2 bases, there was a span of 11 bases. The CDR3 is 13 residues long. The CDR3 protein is CASGRDSTDTQYF. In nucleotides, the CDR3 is TGTGCCAGCGGCCGAGACTCCACAGATACGCAGTATTTT.

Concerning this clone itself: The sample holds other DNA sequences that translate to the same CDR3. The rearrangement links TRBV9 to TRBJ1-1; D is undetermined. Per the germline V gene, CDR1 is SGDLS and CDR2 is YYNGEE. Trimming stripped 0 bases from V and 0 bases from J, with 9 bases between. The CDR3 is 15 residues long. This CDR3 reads CASSVGGSMNTEAFF. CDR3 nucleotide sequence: TGTGCCAGCAGCGTAGGTGGCTCTATGAACACTGAAGCTTTCTTT.

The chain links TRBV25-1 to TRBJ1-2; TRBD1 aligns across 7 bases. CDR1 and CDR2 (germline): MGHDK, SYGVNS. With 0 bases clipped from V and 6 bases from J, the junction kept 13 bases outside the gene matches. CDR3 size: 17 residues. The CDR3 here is CASSEYGGKGAEDGYTF. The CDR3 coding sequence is TGTGCCAGCAGTGAATATGGGGGAAAGGGGGCTGAGGATGGCTACACCTTC.

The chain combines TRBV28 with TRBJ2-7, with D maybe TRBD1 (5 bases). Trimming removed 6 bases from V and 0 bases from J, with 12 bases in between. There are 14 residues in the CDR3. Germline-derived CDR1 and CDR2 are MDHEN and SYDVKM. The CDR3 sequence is CASRALDNSYEQYF. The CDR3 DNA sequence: TGTGCCAGCAGAGCCTTGGACAACTCCTACGAGCAGTACTTC.

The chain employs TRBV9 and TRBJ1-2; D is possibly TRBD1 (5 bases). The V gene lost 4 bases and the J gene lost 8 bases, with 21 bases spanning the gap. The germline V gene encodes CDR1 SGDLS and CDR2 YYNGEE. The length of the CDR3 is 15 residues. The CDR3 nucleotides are TGTGCCAGCAGCCCTAGTCCCAGGGAAGATAGGGGCTACACCTTC. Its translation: CASSPSPREDRGYTF.

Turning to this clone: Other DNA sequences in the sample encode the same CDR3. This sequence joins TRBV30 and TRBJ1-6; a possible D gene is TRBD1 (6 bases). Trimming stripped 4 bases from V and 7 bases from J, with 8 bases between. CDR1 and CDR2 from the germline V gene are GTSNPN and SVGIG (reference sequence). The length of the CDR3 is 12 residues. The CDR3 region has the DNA TGTGCCTGGACCCAGGGGAATTCACCCCTCCACTTT. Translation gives CAWTQGNSPLHF.

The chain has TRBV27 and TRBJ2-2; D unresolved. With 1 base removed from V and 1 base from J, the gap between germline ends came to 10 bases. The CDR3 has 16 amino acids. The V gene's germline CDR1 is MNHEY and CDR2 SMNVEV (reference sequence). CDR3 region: CASSLYVVGNTGELFF. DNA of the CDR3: TGTGCCAGCAGTTTATACGTGGTAGGGAACACCGGGGAGCTGTTTTTT.

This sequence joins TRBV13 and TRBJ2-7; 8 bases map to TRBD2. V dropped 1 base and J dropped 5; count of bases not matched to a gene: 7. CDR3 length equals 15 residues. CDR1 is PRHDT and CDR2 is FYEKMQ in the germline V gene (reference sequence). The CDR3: CASSLVREGRHEQYF. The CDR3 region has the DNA TGTGCCAGCAGCTTAGTACGGGAGGGCCGCCACGAGCAGTACTTC.

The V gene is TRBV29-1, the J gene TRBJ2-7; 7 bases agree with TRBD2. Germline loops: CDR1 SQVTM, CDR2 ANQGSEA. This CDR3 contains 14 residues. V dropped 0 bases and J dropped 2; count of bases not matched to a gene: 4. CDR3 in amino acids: CSVEEQGGTYEQYF. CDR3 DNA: TGCAGCGTTGAAGAGCAGGGAGGGACCTACGAGCAGTACTTC.

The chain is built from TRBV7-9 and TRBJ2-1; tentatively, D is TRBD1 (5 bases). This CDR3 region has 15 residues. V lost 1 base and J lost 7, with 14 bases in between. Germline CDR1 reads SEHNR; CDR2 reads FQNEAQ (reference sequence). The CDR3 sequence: CASSLESTKGNEQFF. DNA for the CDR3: TGTGCCAGCAGCTTAGAAAGCACGAAGGGGAATGAGCAGTTCTTC.

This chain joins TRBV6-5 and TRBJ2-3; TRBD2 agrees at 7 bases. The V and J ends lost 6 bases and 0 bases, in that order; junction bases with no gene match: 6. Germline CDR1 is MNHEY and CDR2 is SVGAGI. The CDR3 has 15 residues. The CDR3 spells CASSSLGGSTDTQYF. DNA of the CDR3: TGTGCCAGCAGCTCCTTGGGGGGGAGCACAGATACGCAGTATTTT.

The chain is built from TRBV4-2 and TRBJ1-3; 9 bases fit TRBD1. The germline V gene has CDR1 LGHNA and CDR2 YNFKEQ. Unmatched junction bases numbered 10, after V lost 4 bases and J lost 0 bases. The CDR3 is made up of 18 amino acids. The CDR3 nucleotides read TGTGCCAGCAGCCTAACGGGGGACAGGGCCGCCTCTGGAAACACCATATATTTT. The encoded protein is CASSLTGDRAASGNTIYF.

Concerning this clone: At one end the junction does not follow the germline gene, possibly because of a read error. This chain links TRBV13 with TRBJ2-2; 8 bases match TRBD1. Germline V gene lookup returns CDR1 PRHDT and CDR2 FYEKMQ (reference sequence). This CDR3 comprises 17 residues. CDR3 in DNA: TGTGCCAGCAGCCAAACGGACAGGGCTCCGAAAACCGGGGAGCTGTTTTTT. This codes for CASSQTDRAPKTGELFF.

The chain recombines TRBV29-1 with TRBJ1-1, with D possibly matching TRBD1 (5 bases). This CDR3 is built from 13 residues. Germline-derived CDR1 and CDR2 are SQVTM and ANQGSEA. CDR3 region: CSVSWGRNTEAFF. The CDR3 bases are TGCAGTGTCAGCTGGGGCAGGAACACTGAAGCTTTCTTT.

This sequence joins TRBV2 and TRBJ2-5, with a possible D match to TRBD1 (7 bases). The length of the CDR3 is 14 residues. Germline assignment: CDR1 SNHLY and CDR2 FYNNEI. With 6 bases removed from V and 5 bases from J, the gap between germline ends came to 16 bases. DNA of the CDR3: TGTGCCAGCAGCCAGGGGGGTGGATGGGAGACCCAGTACTTC. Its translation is CASSQGGGWETQYF.